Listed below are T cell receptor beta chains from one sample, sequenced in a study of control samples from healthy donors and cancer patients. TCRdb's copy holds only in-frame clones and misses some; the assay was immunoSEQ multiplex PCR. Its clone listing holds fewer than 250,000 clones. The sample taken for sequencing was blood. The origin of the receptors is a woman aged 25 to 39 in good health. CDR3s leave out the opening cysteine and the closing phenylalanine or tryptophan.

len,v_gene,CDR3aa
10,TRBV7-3,ASSRQGQPQH
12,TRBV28,ASSLVQSRNTIY
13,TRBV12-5,ASGLGQGPQETQY
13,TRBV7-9,ASSLGDRDTNEQY
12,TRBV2,ATLLQGGDTEAF
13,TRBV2,ASSEWDINQETQY
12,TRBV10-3,AISGTGMNTEAF
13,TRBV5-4,ASSLAGTGNSPLH
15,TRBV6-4,ASSDTRQGRSYNEQF
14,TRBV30,AWSVGVLAAQETQY
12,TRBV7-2,ASSLSRGSLEQY
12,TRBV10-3,AIFTGGPTDTQY
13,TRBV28,ASSSPFSGNHGYT
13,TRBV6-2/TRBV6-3,ASSSGGAVRGELF
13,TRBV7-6,ASSLGGWTGQPQH
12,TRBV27,ASGIGGQFRPLH
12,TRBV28,ASSFSAGLYEQY
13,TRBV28,ASSFVEGLNTEAF
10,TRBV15,ATGEGNQPQH
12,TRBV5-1,ASSGGTGNNEQF
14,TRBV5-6,ASSLEGQGYSYEQY
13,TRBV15,ATSRDSPYTGELF
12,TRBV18,ASSSSDYGNEQF
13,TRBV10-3,AIRRRDTMNTEAF
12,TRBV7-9,ASSSLGVSTEAF
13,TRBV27,ASSPRGATNEKLF
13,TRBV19,ASRATFVGAGELF